The 12 T cell receptor beta chains presented below share a single source sample, sequenced in a study of blood T cells in healthy people across ages. With a J-beta primer mix and a sample-barcoded 5' primer, a second PCR ran about 7 to 12 cycles. TCRdb fed the 5' RACE reads into MiXCR, producing one record per CDR3 protein. Of some 760,000 distinct CDR3 sequences listed, just under 25% were seen once; the top ten hold 3.7%. These same records also appear under a second study, on T cells of mothers and their children.

The sample consisted of blood. The receptors were gathered from a boy younger than 18 in good health.

Ten or more counts support this clonotype. The rearrangement links TRBV5-4 to TRBJ2-1, with D perhaps TRBD1 or TRBD2 (6 bases each). The CDR3 length is 15 residues. The ends were cut back, 9 bases at V and 0 bases at J, with 16 bases in the middle. Germline V CDR1 and CDR2: SGHNT, YYREEE (reference sequence). The CDR3 nucleotides read TGTGCCACCCGAAGGGGGGAAAGCTCCTACAATGAGCAGTTCTTC. This sequence encodes CATRRGESSYNEQFF.

This clonotype came up a few times. The J gene is TRBJ2-5, the V gene TRBV10-3; D not resolved. Looked up from germline, CDR1 is ENHRY and CDR2 is SYGVKD. V lost 6 bases and J lost 4, with 12 bases in between. The CDR3 has 13 amino acids. For the CDR3, the DNA is TGTGCCATCAGCCAGTCTAGAGGAGAGACCCAGTACTTC. It specifies CAISQSRGETQYF.

The CDR3 DNA is TGCGCCAGCAGCTTGGCCTTCCAGACAATGAACACTGAAGCTTTCTTT. It codes for CASSLAFQTMNTEAFF. The J gene is TRBJ1-1, the V gene TRBV5-1; D uncertain. The germline gives CDR1 SGHRS, CDR2 YFSETQ. V was cut by 0 bases and J by 0 bases, with 12 bases left in between. The CDR3 loop spans 16 amino acids.

This chain links TRBV29-1 with TRBJ1-1, with TRBD1 as a possible D gene (5 bases). This CDR3 has 13 amino acids. CDR1 and CDR2 from the germline V gene are SQVTM and ANQGSEA. The DNA for the CDR3 is TGCAGGGAAGGTTGGGGGACTAGCACTGAAGCTTTCTTT. This sequence encodes CREGWGTSTEAFF.

This chain joins TRBV6-6 and TRBJ2-2, with a weak D call TRBD2 (5 bases). This CDR3 has 16 amino acids. In germline, CDR1 is MNHNY, CDR2 SVGAGI (reference sequence). The V end lost 8 bases, the J end lost 1 base, and 17 bases lay between the germline ends. The CDR3 DNA is TGTGCCAGCCTATCAGGACTTGGGGTGAACACCGGGGAGCTGTTTTTT. Encoded protein: CASLSGLGVNTGELFF.

A few counts support this clonotype. The chain uses TRBV20-1 and TRBJ2-1; D is uncertain. The J call may be wrong; the DNA end is better matched by TRBJ2-7. The V gene's germline CDR1 is DFQATT and CDR2 SNEGSKA (reference sequence). The CDR3 runs to 12 residues. The CDR3 coding sequence is TGCAGTGCTAGAGATCAGTGGTACGAGCAGTACTTC. It is translated as CSARDQWYEQYF.

This clonotype was found many times. The chain has TRBV5-1 and TRBJ2-3, with D uncertain. Germline V lookup: CDR1 SGHRS, CDR2 YFSETQ. The ends were cut back, 1 base at V and 2 bases at J, with 5 bases in the middle. The CDR3 loop spans 13 amino acids. The CDR3 sequence is CASSLRDTDTQYF. In DNA form, the CDR3 reads TGCGCCAGCAGCTTGAGGGACACAGATACGCAGTATTTT.

This clonotype appeared a few times. This chain links TRBV29-1 with TRBJ2-7; tentatively, D is TRBD2 (6 bases). Germline V lookup: CDR1 SQVTM, CDR2 ANQGSEA. V gave up 4 bases and J gave up 4 bases, with 14 bases separating them. The CDR3 has 13 amino acids. The CDR3: CSVGFEAGYEQYF. CDR3 DNA: TGCAGCGTTGGCTTCGAAGCGGGTTACGAGCAGTACTTC.

The count of this clonotype is one. V and J are TRBV27 and TRBJ1-1; 7 bases match TRBD1. V lost 3 bases, J lost 1 base, and 14 bases stayed unmatched. The germline gives CDR1 MNHEY, CDR2 SMNVEV (reference sequence). The CDR3 runs 18 residues. CDR3 protein: CASSFTRQGIWSNTEAFF. The CDR3 bases are TGTGCCAGCAGTTTTACCCGACAGGGTATCTGGTCGAACACTGAAGCTTTCTTT.

The chain recombines TRBV7-9 with TRBJ2-5, with D maybe TRBD2 (6 bases). The CDR3 runs to 14 residues. The germline V gene has CDR1 SEHNR and CDR2 FQNEAQ (reference sequence). V was pared by 2 bases and J by 5 bases, with 12 bases between. The CDR3 DNA is TGTGCCAGCAGCTTACAGGCGGGGACGGAGACCCAGTACTTC. Its protein product is CASSLQAGTETQYF. Full variable domain (missing parts from reference TRBV7-9 and TRBJ2-5): DTGVSQNPRHKITKRGQNVTFRCDPISEHNRLYWYRQTLGQGPEFLTYFQNEAQLEKSRLLSDRFSAERPKGSFSTLEIQRTEQGDSAMYLCASSLQAGTETQYFGPGTRLLVL.

To note about this clonotype: No conserved phenylalanine or tryptophan ends this CDR3, so it is likely a read error. The gene calls are TRBV28 and TRBJ2-5, with D uncertain. Germline V gene data show CDR1 as MDHEN and CDR2 as SYDVKM. The CDR3 runs to 12 residues. V shed 6 bases and J shed 0 bases, with 5 bases lying between them. CDR3 sequence (DNA): TGTGCCAGCAGACCAGACCAAGAGACCCAGTACATC. This encodes CASRPDQETQYI.

Only a few counts were recorded for this clonotype. In DNA form, the CDR3 reads TGCAGTGCCATAAAGACCGGGGGACAGGGTTACGAGCAGTACTTC. Translation gives CSAIKTGGQGYEQYF. V is TRBV20-1 and J is TRBJ2-7, with 9 bases that match TRBD1. Germline CDR1 and CDR2: DFQATT and SNEGSKA (reference sequence). The length of the CDR3 is 15 residues. V was clipped by 6 bases and J by 4 bases; unmatched bases: 13.